This T cell receptor beta chain emerged from a study of blood T cell repertoires in COVID-19. About the study: COVID-19 samples collected from the United States, Italy and Spain covered acute and convalescent phases. PBMCs, B-cell-depleted T cells, or T cells provided the cDNA or gDNA that made up the material.

Residents of approximately 25 US areas, aged roughly 18 to 89 years, made up the participants. As processed by the authors: The authors estimated nucleated cell counts from reference gene primer amplification. Using immunoSEQ multiplex PCR, the repertoire was profiled, and TCRdb retains in-frame clones only, with some absent. From that table come the V and J calls and clone size; the DNA was used to work out D and trimming. The table has 400,000 to 550,000 clones, roughly 87% seen once. Source material: PBMCs or T cells enriched from blood (not recorded which). The source of this sequence is a woman aged 18-35 years with acute COVID-19.

The CDR3 reads CASSPGTYGYTF. The DNA for the CDR3 is TGTGCCAGCAGTCCCGGGACATATGGCTACACCTTC. This chain joins TRBV27 and TRBJ1-2; D is perhaps TRBD1 (6 bases). V was cut by 5 bases and J by 5 bases, with 9 bases left in between. This CDR3 contains 12 residues. CDR1 and CDR2 (germline): MNHEY, SMNVEV (reference sequence).